The clone carrying this T cell receptor beta chain was recorded at least ten times. The antigen is undetermined. The entry originates in a study of quantifying T cell responses using KT2 cells. Study in general: cDNA was made from DNase-treated RNA using alpha and beta constant primers.

Trimming took off 0 bases at V and 3 bases at J, with 7 bases between the two ends. The CDR3 is 14 amino acids. The V gene's germline CDR1 is SEHNR and CDR2 FQNEAQ (reference sequence). Study observations and caveats: KT2 clone alpha and beta sequence counts scaled linearly with input KT2 cell number.

A single-stranded UMI oligo with SP2 sequence was ligated to cDNA 3' ends. The first PCR ran approximately 4 cycles with an equimolar RC1.1 and RC1.2 beta primer mix. TCRdb re-called the UMI-ligation and nested PCR reads through MiXCR, storing one row per CDR3 protein. The table shows under 35,000 distinct CDR3 sequences, with about 7.1% occurring only once. Known numbers of the T cell clone KT2 were added to PBMC. KT2 cells were mixed with fixed PBMC numbers at varying ratios. This sequence joins TRBV7-9 and TRBJ2-3, with D perhaps matching TRBD1 or TRBD2 (5 bases each). The clonotype originates from a human donor. The sequenced material came from PBMCs spiked with cells of the T cell clone KT2. DNA for the CDR3: TGTGCCAGCAGCTTAGCGGGGGTAACAGATACGCAGTATTTT. Residues: CASSLAGVTDTQYF.